Presented here are 27 T cell receptor beta chains from one specimen sequenced in a study of T cell responses to AZD1222 COVID-19 vaccine. Assay used: immunoSEQ multiplex PCR; TCRdb lists only in-frame clones, some missing. The table shows about 180,000 clones, with about nine tenths occurring only once. The source was peripheral blood, collected on day 0 of AZD1222 vaccination. These receptors came from an adult in good health.

V gene TRBV12-3 or TRBV12-4 combines with J gene TRBJ2-1; TRBD1 might be the D (5 bases). The CDR3 is 11 amino acids. Trimming shortened V by 8 bases and J by 6 bases, and 8 bases separated the two germline ends. The CDR3 loop is CASAQGNEQFF. In DNA, the CDR3 is TGTGCCAGCGCCCAGGGCAATGAGCAGTTCTTC.

As concerns this clone: One end of the junction does not line up with germline, which may come from a read error. This sequence joins TRBV5-1 and TRBJ2-5, with a weak D call TRBD2 (5 bases). Germline assignment: CDR1 SGHRS and CDR2 YFSETQ. The CDR3 extends over 17 amino acids. As DNA, the CDR3 is TGCGCCAGCAGCTCGCTATTAGTTGGACTGAAAAGAGAGGCCCAGTACTTC. Protein sequence: CASSSLLVGLKREAQYF.

With regard to this clone: Its ends do not fully match the called genes, so a read error is possible. V usage is TRBV7-7 and J usage is TRBJ2-2, with D possibly TRBD2 on 7 matching bases. Germline V gene data show CDR1 as SSHAT and CDR2 as FNYEAQ (reference sequence). The CDR3 covers 15 residues. The CDR3 DNA is TGTGCTAGCAGCTTAGGGGGGGCGATAACCGGGGAGCTGTTTTTT. Encoded protein: CASSLGGAITGELFF.

The DNA of the CDR3 is TGTGCCAGCAGCTTACAGGGGACAAGGAACACTGAAGCTTTCTTT. The encoded protein is CASSLQGTRNTEAFF. The chain combines TRBV7-3 with TRBJ1-1; D might be TRBD1 (6 bases). The germline V and J ends were trimmed by 2 bases and 1 base, with 11 bases remaining between them. This CDR3 contains 15 residues. The germline gives CDR1 SGHTA, CDR2 FQGTGA.

In DNA form, the CDR3 reads TGTGCCACCAGCAGAGACCCGGGACGGAGAGAAAAAACTTTCTTT. This codes for CATSRDPGRREKTFF. The chain has TRBV15 and TRBJ1-1; TRBD1 might be the D (5 bases). Trimming removed 0 bases from V and 12 bases from J, with 20 bases in between. CDR1 is LNHNV and CDR2 is YYDKDF in the germline V gene (reference sequence). This CDR3 region has 15 residues.

The V gene is TRBV18, the J gene TRBJ1-5; D unresolved. V lost 8 bases and J lost 0, with 8 bases in between. CDR1 is KGHSH, CDR2 LQKENI, per germline. This CDR3 has 13 amino acids. CDR3 DNA: TGTGCCAGCCGGGGAAATAGCAATCAGCCCCAGCATTTT. It codes for CASRGNSNQPQHF. The whole variable domain, remainder taken from reference TRBV18 and TRBJ1-5, is NAGVMQNPRHLVRRRGQEARLRCSPMKGHSHVYWYRQLPEEGLKFMVYLQKENIIDESGMPKERFSAEFPKEGPSILRIQQVVRGDSAAYFCASRGNSNQPQHFGDGTRLSIL.

The genes are TRBV6-2 or TRBV6-3 and TRBJ2-7; D not resolved. This CDR3 has 16 amino acids. Germline CDR1 is MNHEY and CDR2 is SVGEGT. V lost 0 bases, J lost 0 bases, and 12 bases lay in between. In DNA form, the CDR3 reads TGTGCCAGCAGTTACTCTCGGCGGCGAAGCTCCTACGAGCAGTACTTC. It translates to CASSYSRRRSSYEQYF.

The J gene is TRBJ1-3, the V gene TRBV2, with D maybe TRBD1 (5 bases). Deletions cut 7 bases from V and 0 bases from J, with 13 bases between. The CDR3 is 15 amino acids. Germline V lookup: CDR1 SNHLY, CDR2 FYNNEI. CDR3 sequence (DNA): TGTGCCAGCAACGCGGACACACACTCTGGAAACACCATATATTTT. Translated, it gives CASNADTHSGNTIYF.

The rearrangement links TRBV7-9 to TRBJ2-7; D gene ambiguous. CDR1 SEHNR and CDR2 FQNEAQ come from the germline V gene (reference sequence). The CDR3 runs 12 residues. Between the trimmed V and J ends, which lost 1 base and 6 bases, there was a span of 7 bases. For the CDR3, the DNA is TGTGCCAGCAGCTTAGGTGTCTCCGAGCAGTACTTC. Amino acid sequence: CASSLGVSEQYF.

The chain has TRBV19 and TRBJ1-5, with D possibly being TRBD1 (5 bases). The CDR3 is 14 amino acids. The V end lost 1 base, the J end lost 4 bases, and 8 bases lay between the germline ends. From germline, CDR1 is LNHDA and CDR2 SQIVND (reference sequence). This CDR3 is CASSIVRGNQPQHF. The CDR3 DNA reads as TGTGCCAGTAGTATAGTGAGGGGAAATCAGCCCCAGCATTTT.

CDR3 bases: TGTGCCAGCTCCCGGGGCCCAAATGAAAAACTGTTTTTT. Translated: CASSRGPNEKLFF. The genes are TRBV18 and TRBJ1-4, with a weak D call TRBD1 (5 bases). The CDR3 is 13 amino acids. Germline loops: CDR1 KGHSH, CDR2 LQKENI. V was trimmed by 6 bases and J by 5 bases, leaving 10 bases between them.

This clone came up a few times. The chain joins TRBV2 to TRBJ1-1, with D tentatively TRBD1 (6 bases). This CDR3 comprises 15 residues. The V gene's germline CDR1 is SNHLY and CDR2 FYNNEI. The germline V and J ends were trimmed by 3 bases and 5 bases, with 16 bases remaining between them. The CDR3 is CASSDPRGGPTEAFF. CDR3 DNA: TGTGCCAGCAGTGACCCTCGGGGGGGGCCGACTGAAGCTTTCTTT.

This clone was observed a single time. Additional DNA sequences in this sample encode the identical CDR3. The chain links TRBV7-2 to TRBJ1-5; TRBD1 matches at 7 bases. V was clipped by 4 bases and J by 2 bases; unmatched bases: 2. This CDR3 region has 14 residues. The germline V gene has CDR1 SGHTA and CDR2 FQGNSA. The CDR3 bases are TGTGCCAGCAGCTCCCAGGGGGGCAATCAGCCCCAGCATTTT. Protein product: CASSSQGGNQPQHF.

The chain combines TRBV30 with TRBJ2-2; D possibly corresponds to TRBD1 (5 bases). The CDR3 loop spans 14 amino acids. Germline CDR1 GTSNPN, CDR2 SVGIG (reference sequence). Trimming removed 0 bases at V and 6 bases at J, with 11 bases between. The CDR3 region is CAWSVGAESGELFF. As DNA, the CDR3 is TGTGCCTGGAGTGTAGGGGCAGAGTCCGGGGAGCTGTTTTTT.

The chain has TRBV9 and TRBJ2-2; D not certain. In germline, CDR1 is SGDLS, CDR2 YYNGEE. V was shortened by 4 bases and J by 0 bases, with 7 bases between the two germline ends. The CDR3 is 14 amino acids. In DNA, the CDR3 is TGTGCCAGCAGCCCCCCCGCGAACACCGGGGAGCTGTTTTTT. It yields the protein CASSPPANTGELFF. The full variable domain, its missing parts supplied by reference TRBV9 and TRBJ2-2, is DSGVTQTPKHLITATGQRVTLRCSPRSGDLSVYWYQQSLDQGLQFLIQYYNGEERAKGNILERFSAQQFPDLHSELNLSSLELGDSALYFCASSPPANTGELFFGEGSRLTVL.

This clone occurred once. The chain joins TRBV2 to TRBJ2-3; tentative D call: TRBD1 (6 bases). This CDR3 region has 14 residues. V was pared by 6 bases and J by 8 bases, with 18 bases between. Germline V CDR1 and CDR2: SNHLY, FYNNEI. Here the CDR3 reads CASRLQGPLVTQYF. The CDR3 nucleotides read TGTGCCAGCAGGTTACAGGGTCCTCTGGTTACGCAGTATTTT.

V and J are TRBV12-3 or TRBV12-4 and TRBJ1-2; the D is unclear. This CDR3 is 13 amino acids long. V lost 2 bases and J 2 bases, leaving 6 bases between the germline ends. The CDR3 coding sequence is TGTGCCAGCAGTTTAAGGCAGAACTATGGCTACACCTTC. It translates to CASSLRQNYGYTF.

CDR3 residues: CASSFESRRAFSGNTIYF. The CDR3, as DNA: TGTGCCAGCAGTTTTGAGTCGCGGAGGGCATTCTCCGGAAACACCATATATTTT. V usage is TRBV28 and J usage is TRBJ1-3; D gene uncertain. Germline V gene data show CDR1 as MDHEN and CDR2 as SYDVKM. This CDR3 spans 18 amino acids. The V end lost 3 bases, the J end lost 4 bases, and 22 bases lay between the germline ends.

This clone was recorded only once. CDR3 bases: TGTGCCAGCAGTTACTCGACGGTACACACTGAAGCTTTCTTT. Translation gives CASSYSTVHTEAFF. The V and J genes are TRBV6-5 and TRBJ1-1; D ambiguous. The germline CDR1 and CDR2 sequences are MNHEY and SVGAGI. The ends were cut back, 0 bases at V and 3 bases at J, with 8 bases in the middle. The CDR3 has 14 amino acids.

This chain links TRBV7-2 with TRBJ1-1; possibly TRBD1 for D (6 bases). Germline V gives CDR1 SGHTA, CDR2 FQGNSA. This CDR3 is built from 14 residues. Trimming shortened V by 7 bases and J by 1 base, and 13 bases separated the two germline ends. CDR3 in DNA: TGTGCCAGCACCCCCCACAGGGAGAACACTGAAGCTTTCTTT. Its protein product is CASTPHRENTEAFF. Full variable domain (missing parts from reference TRBV7-2 and TRBJ1-1): GAGVSQSPSNKVTEKGKDVELRCDPISGHTALYWYRQSLGQGLEFLIYFQGNSAPDKSGLPSDRFSAERTGGSVSTLTIQRTQQEDSAVYLCASTPHRENTEAFFGQGTRLTVV.

V and J are TRBV10-2 and TRBJ1-2; 9 bases are a match to TRBD1. Germline trimming cut 6 bases from V and 4 bases from J; bases unmatched to any gene: 6. This CDR3 contains 14 residues. Germline V gives CDR1 WSHSY, CDR2 SAAADI. CDR3 loop: CASRKTGGGYGYTF. In DNA form, the CDR3 reads TGCGCCAGCAGAAAGACAGGGGGTGGCTATGGCTACACCTTC.

The chain recombines TRBV28 with TRBJ1-2; TRBD1 is a possible D gene (5 bases). Trimming removed 5 bases at V and 2 bases at J, with 18 bases between. The CDR3 runs 16 residues. Germline V gene sequence: CDR1 MDHEN, CDR2 SYDVKM. CDR3: CASSAVVGGANYGYTF. The DNA for the CDR3 is TGTGCCAGCAGTGCGGTAGTTGGTGGGGCGAACTATGGCTACACCTTC.

This clone was seen only a few times. The chain carries TRBV6-5 and TRBJ1-1, with TRBD1 identical over 7 bases. This CDR3 spans 13 amino acids. J lost 4 bases, V lost 10 bases, and 9 bases had no gene match. Per the germline V gene, CDR1 is MNHEY and CDR2 is SVGAGI. CDR3 sequence reads: CATIQGESTEAFF. CDR3 sequence (DNA): TGTGCCACAATCCAGGGGGAGTCCACTGAAGCTTTCTTT.

About this clone: This CDR3 is also generated by other DNA sequences in the sample. V gene TRBV14 combines with J gene TRBJ1-1; no firm D call. The germline V and J ends were trimmed by 4 bases and 0 bases, with 6 bases remaining between them. In germline, CDR1 is SGHDN, CDR2 FVKESK. The CDR3 has 13 residues. Here the CDR3 reads CASSLSMNTEAFF. The CDR3 nucleotides are TGTGCCAGCAGCCTTTCCATGAACACTGAAGCTTTCTTT.

CDR3 bases: TGTGCCATCTCATTAAGCGCTAACTATGGCTACACCTTC. As protein: CAISLSANYGYTF. The genes are TRBV28 and TRBJ1-2, with D uncertain. Germline assignment: CDR1 MDHEN and CDR2 SYDVKM. V was clipped by 10 bases and J by 0 bases, with 12 bases between them. The CDR3 loop spans 13 amino acids.

The chain is built from TRBV7-2 and TRBJ2-3, with TRBD2 identical over 8 bases. This CDR3 region has 15 residues. V gave up 5 bases and J gave up 7 bases; unmatched junction bases: 11. CDR1 and CDR2 from the germline V gene are SGHTA and FQGNSA. The CDR3 sequence: CASSRTSPRGNTQYF. The DNA of the CDR3 is TGTGCCAGCAGCCGGACTAGCCCCCGCGGGAATACGCAGTATTTT.

The V gene is TRBV19, the J gene TRBJ1-2, with D maybe TRBD1 (6 bases). The CDR3 has 15 amino acids. Germline CDR1 reads LNHDA; CDR2 reads SQIVND (reference sequence). Trimming left V 8 bases short and J 6 bases short, with 22 bases between. The CDR3 region is CASEGGNRGEHGYTF. The CDR3 nucleotides read TGTGCCAGTGAGGGGGGGAACCGTGGGGAACATGGCTACACCTTC.